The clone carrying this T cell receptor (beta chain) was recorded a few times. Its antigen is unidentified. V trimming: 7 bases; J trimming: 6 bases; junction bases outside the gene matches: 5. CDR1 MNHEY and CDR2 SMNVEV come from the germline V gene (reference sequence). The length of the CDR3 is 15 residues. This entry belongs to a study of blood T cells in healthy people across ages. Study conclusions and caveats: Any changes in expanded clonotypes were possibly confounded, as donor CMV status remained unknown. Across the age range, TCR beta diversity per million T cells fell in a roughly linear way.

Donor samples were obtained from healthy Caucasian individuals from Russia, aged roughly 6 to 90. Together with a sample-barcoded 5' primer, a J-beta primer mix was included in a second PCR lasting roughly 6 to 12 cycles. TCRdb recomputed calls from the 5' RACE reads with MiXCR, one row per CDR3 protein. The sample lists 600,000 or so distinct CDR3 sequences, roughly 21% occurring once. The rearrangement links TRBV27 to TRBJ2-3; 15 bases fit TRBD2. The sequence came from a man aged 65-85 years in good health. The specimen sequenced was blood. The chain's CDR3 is CASTHGTSGRDTQYF. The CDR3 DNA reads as TGTGCCAGCACCCACGGGACTAGCGGGAGGGATACGCAGTATTTT.